This T cell receptor (beta chain) is drawn from a study of T cell responses to AZD1222 COVID-19 vaccine. CDR3 length equals 14 residues. Germline V gene data show CDR1 as MGHRA and CDR2 as YSYEKL. With V trimmed by 4 bases and J by 4 bases, 3 bases remained unmatched. Clones were sequenced by immunoSEQ multiplex PCR, and TCRdb holds only the in-frame ones, with some missing. The sample shows over 110,000 clones, under 95% of them seen only once. Sequences were derived from peripheral blood, sampled on day 0 of AZD1222 vaccination. The rearrangement joins TRBV4-1 to TRBJ1-2; 10 bases map to TRBD1. The clonotype comes from an adult in good health. The CDR3 loop reads CASSPGQGPYGYTF. The DNA for the CDR3 is TGCGCCAGCAGCCCGGGACAGGGGCCCTATGGCTACACCTTC.